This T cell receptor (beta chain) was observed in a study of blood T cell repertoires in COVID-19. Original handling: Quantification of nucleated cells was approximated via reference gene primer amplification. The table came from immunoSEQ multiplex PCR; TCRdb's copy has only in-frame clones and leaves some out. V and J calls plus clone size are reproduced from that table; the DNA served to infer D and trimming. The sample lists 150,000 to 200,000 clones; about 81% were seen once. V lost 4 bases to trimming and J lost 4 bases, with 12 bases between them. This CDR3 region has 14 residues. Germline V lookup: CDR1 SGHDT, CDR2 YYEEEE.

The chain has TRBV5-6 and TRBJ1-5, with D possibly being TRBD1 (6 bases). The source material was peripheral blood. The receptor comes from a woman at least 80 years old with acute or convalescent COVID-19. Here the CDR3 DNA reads TGTGCCAGCAGCAAAGACAGGCATAATCAGCCCCAGCATTTT. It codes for CASSKDRHNQPQHF.